What follows are 27 T cell receptor beta chains derived from one specimen sequenced in a study of regulatory T cells in long-lasting Graves disease. Library construction for TCR beta used iRepertoire HTBI primers and Arm-PCR of CDR3 regions. One entry per CDR3 protein, called by TCRdb with MiXCR from the multiplex PCR reads. Here the sample spans about 340,000 distinct CDR3 sequences, roughly a fifth being singletons. The time point denotes: persistent/refractory GD, antithyroid drugs over 5 years with positive TRAb. After RNA was extracted from PBMCs, the TCR library was made from it. Here the sequenced sample was peripheral blood mononuclear cells (PBMCs), taken when the disease was refractory, from a patient treated with antithyroid drugs. Receptors were obtained from a female donor with Graves disease.

This clonotype turned up a few times. This chain connects TRBV6-1 to TRBJ2-2; 13 nucleotides match TRBD2. CDR1 and CDR2 (germline): MNHNS, SASEGT. Trimming removed 6 bases from V and 5 bases from J; junction bases left unmatched: 3. This CDR3 has 15 amino acids. The DNA for the CDR3 is TGTGCCAGCAGCCAGGGACTAGCGGGGACCGGGGAGCTGTTTTTT. The encoded protein is CASSQGLAGTGELFF.

CDR3 in DNA: TGCAGCGTTGGTGGCGTCCTTGAAGCTTTCTTT. It is translated as CSVGGVLEAFF. The chain couples TRBV29-1 to TRBJ1-1; D gene uncertain. The germline V gene encodes CDR1 SQVTM and CDR2 ANQGSEA. Between the trimmed V and J ends, which lost 4 bases and 7 bases, there was a span of 10 bases. The CDR3 covers 11 residues.

Ten or more counts support this clonotype. The chain employs TRBV28 and TRBJ1-3; maybe TRBD1 (5 bases). CDR3 length equals 14 residues. Deletions cut 5 bases from V and 7 bases from J, with 15 bases between. Looked up from germline, CDR1 is MDHEN and CDR2 is SYDVKM. The CDR3 sequence is CASSTRLGLNTIYF. In DNA, the CDR3 is TGTGCCAGCAGTACGAGGTTGGGGCTGAACACCATATATTTT.

This clonotype was counted ten times or more. This chain links TRBV7-2 with TRBJ1-1, with D unclear. The CDR3 totals 14 residues. Germline V gene data show CDR1 as SGHTA and CDR2 as FQGNSA. With 1 base removed from V and 1 base from J, the gap between germline ends came to 7 bases. The CDR3: CASSLVVANTEAFF. CDR3 nucleotides: TGTGCCAGCAGCTTAGTGGTGGCGAACACTGAAGCTTTCTTT. Full variable domain (rest looked up from reference TRBV7-2 and TRBJ1-1): GAGVSQSPSNKVTEKGKDVELRCDPISGHTALYWYRQSLGQGLEFLIYFQGNSAPDKSGLPSDRFSAERTGGSVSTLTIQRTQQEDSAVYLCASSLVVANTEAFFGQGTRLTVV.

Ten or more counts support this clonotype. The J gene is TRBJ1-1, the V gene TRBV6-1; no firm D call. Trimming stripped 3 bases from V and 0 bases from J, with 8 bases between. This CDR3 has 14 amino acids. Per the germline V gene, CDR1 is MNHNS and CDR2 is SASEGT. The CDR3 bases are TGTGCCAGCAGTGAGCACAGCCTGAACACTGAAGCTTTCTTT. It encodes CASSEHSLNTEAFF.

This clonotype was counted many times. The rearrangement uses TRBV6-1 and TRBJ2-5; D is ambiguous. This CDR3 spans 11 amino acids. Deletions cut 5 bases from V and 6 bases from J, with 7 bases between. Germline CDR1 MNHNS, CDR2 SASEGT. The CDR3 here is CASSPGKTQYF. The CDR3 DNA sequence: TGTGCCAGCAGTCCCGGAAAGACCCAGTACTTC.

This clonotype has ten or more counts. The chain combines TRBV7-2 with TRBJ1-6; 7 bases agree with TRBD1. V lost 5 bases to trimming and J lost 9 bases; unmatched junction nucleotides: 7. Per germline, CDR1 SGHTA and CDR2 FQGNSA. CDR3 length: 14 residues. Here the CDR3 DNA reads TGTGCCAGCAGCAAGATAGGGGGCGCTTCACCCCTCCACTTT. It codes for CASSKIGGASPLHF.

Many counts were recorded for this clonotype. The rearrangement joins TRBV10-3 to TRBJ1-2, with a tentative D call TRBD1 (6 bases). Trimming cost V 10 bases and J 4 bases, with 13 bases left between them. The CDR3 is 12 amino acids. Germline V gene lookup returns CDR1 ENHRY and CDR2 SYGVKD. The DNA of the CDR3 is TGTGCCACCTCGGACAGCACCTATGGCTACACCTTC. It codes for CATSDSTYGYTF.

The V and J genes are TRBV10-2 and TRBJ2-5; D gene ambiguous. The V end lost 11 bases, the J end lost 0 bases, and 7 bases lay between the germline ends. Germline values: CDR1 WSHSY, CDR2 SAAADI. CDR3 length: 11 amino acids. CDR3 sequence: CAPPNQETQYF. As DNA, the CDR3 is TGCGCCCCACCCAACCAAGAGACCCAGTACTTC.

This clonotype was counted only a few times. A much larger clone differs from this one at a single base, so this may be a read error. The chain carries TRBV6-2 or TRBV6-3 and TRBJ2-7; 9 bases match TRBD1. Germline-derived CDR1 and CDR2 are MNHEY and SVGEGT. The CDR3 length is 15 residues. J was trimmed by 3 bases and V by 5 bases; bases with no gene match: 8. The chain's CDR3 is CASSTDRGAYYEQYF. In DNA form, the CDR3 reads TGTGCCAGCAGTACCGACAGGGGGGCCTACTACGAGCAGTACTTC.

The chain employs TRBV12-3 or TRBV12-4 and TRBJ2-3; D is possibly TRBD2 (6 bases). CDR3 length equals 15 residues. Trimming pared 2 bases from V and 3 bases from J, leaving 12 bases between. For the CDR3, the DNA is TGTGCCAGCAGTTTAAGGCTAGCGAGGACAGATACGCAGTATTTT. Encoded protein: CASSLRLARTDTQYF.

This clonotype showed up just a few times. The chain joins TRBV19 to TRBJ1-6; TRBD1 matches at 7 bases. The CDR3 runs to 17 residues. The trim removed 3 bases at V and 0 bases at J, leaving 5 bases unmatched. Germline loops: CDR1 LNHDA, CDR2 SQIVND (reference sequence). The CDR3 is CASSMRPGGSYNSPLHF. CDR3 nucleotides: TGTGCCAGTAGTATGCGTCCAGGGGGCTCCTATAATTCACCCCTCCACTTT. Full variable domain (outside the CDR3, taken from reference TRBV19 and TRBJ1-6): DGGITQSPKYLFRKEGQNVTLSCEQNLNHDAMYWYRQDPGQGLRLIYYSQIVNDFQKGDIAEGYSVSREKKESFPLTVTSAQKNPTAFYLCASSMRPGGSYNSPLHFGNGTRLTVT.

The V and J genes are TRBV5-1 and TRBJ2-7, with 7 bases aligning to TRBD2. With 2 bases clipped from V and 1 base from J, the junction kept 9 bases outside the gene matches. Germline CDR1 reads SGHRS; CDR2 reads YFSETQ. The CDR3 extends over 16 amino acids. CDR3 sequence reads: CASSLPLAKGSYEQYF. The CDR3, as DNA: TGCGCCAGCAGCTTACCACTAGCGAAGGGATCCTACGAGCAGTACTTC.

This clonotype turned up a few times. One junction end disagrees with the germline gene, perhaps due to a read error. This sequence joins TRBV24-1 and TRBJ1-2, with a possible D match to TRBD1 (6 bases). Germline V gene lookup returns CDR1 KGHDR and CDR2 SFDVKD. The CDR3 runs 16 residues. CDR3 bases: TGTGTCACCAGTGACCCGGGACACGAAGCTAACTATGGCTACACCTTC. Translation gives CVTSDPGHEANYGYTF.

This clonotype was detected only a few times. This CDR3 reads CASSLRPGGETQYF. The CDR3 DNA reads as TGCGCCAGCAGCTTGCGACCGGGAGGCGAGACCCAGTACTTC. This chain connects TRBV5-1 to TRBJ2-5; 7 nucleotides align to TRBD2. V lost 1 base to trimming and J lost 5 bases; unmatched junction nucleotides: 5. Germline-derived CDR1 and CDR2 are SGHRS and YFSETQ. The CDR3 has 14 residues.

For this clonotype: This could be a read error, since a much larger clone is one nucleotide away. The chain has TRBV7-3 and TRBJ1-5; TRBD1 matches 7 bases. The CDR3 loop spans 12 amino acids. Per germline, CDR1 SGHTA and CDR2 FQGTGA. V lost 5 bases, J lost 12 bases, and 7 bases stayed unmatched. The CDR3, as DNA: TGTGCCAGCAGCACATGGGACAGAAGCCAGCATTTT. It specifies CASSTWDRSQHF.

This clonotype was detected only a few times. The chain is built from TRBV30 and TRBJ2-2; 8 bases are a match to TRBD1. Germline CDR1 GTSNPN, CDR2 SVGIG (reference sequence). Losses at the gene ends were 2 bases for V and 6 bases for J; bases not matched to a gene: 11. The CDR3 runs 16 residues. This CDR3 reads CAWSQAGRGRSGELFF. Here the CDR3 DNA reads TGTGCCTGGAGTCAGGCGGGCAGGGGGCGATCCGGGGAGCTGTTTTTT.

The J gene is TRBJ1-1, the V gene TRBV20-1; D is unresolved. Looked up from germline, CDR1 is DFQATT and CDR2 is SNEGSKA (reference sequence). The CDR3 length is 12 residues. Trimming removed 6 bases at V and 6 bases at J, with 14 bases between. The CDR3 sequence is CSATGPGAEAFF. Here the CDR3 DNA reads TGCAGTGCCACTGGCCCTGGGGCTGAAGCTTTCTTT.

On this clonotype itself: A read error may be the cause here, since a much bigger clone is one base away. The chain carries TRBV27 and TRBJ2-7, with D tentatively TRBD1 or TRBD2 (5 bases each). The CDR3 is 12 amino acids. Germline CDR1 and CDR2: MNHEY and SMNVEV (reference sequence). CDR3 sequence: CASSCLRDGPPF. CDR3 DNA: TGTGCCAGCAGCTGCCTTCGGGACGGACCACCTTTC.

Many counts were recorded for this clonotype. The CDR3 sequence is CASSSGTANYGYTF. CDR3 nucleotides: TGTGCCAGCAGTTCCGGGACAGCTAACTATGGCTACACCTTC. The chain couples TRBV28 to TRBJ1-2; 7 positions match TRBD1. J gave up 0 bases and V 4 bases, and 2 bases lay outside the gene matches. The germline CDR1 and CDR2 sequences are MDHEN and SYDVKM. The CDR3 is made up of 14 amino acids.

This clonotype was seen a few times. This sequence joins TRBV6-2 or TRBV6-3 and TRBJ2-3; D gene ambiguous. This CDR3 spans 10 amino acids. With 5 bases removed from V and 5 bases from J, the gap between germline ends came to 2 bases. Looked up from germline, CDR1 is MNHEY and CDR2 is SVGEGT. The CDR3 region has the DNA TGTGCCAGCAGTCGAGATACGCAGTATTTT. As protein: CASSRDTQYF.

The chain links TRBV18 to TRBJ2-3, with unresolved D. The J call may be incorrect, as the DNA end agrees better with TRBJ1-5. Germline V gives CDR1 KGHSH, CDR2 LQKENI. The CDR3 runs to 15 residues. The chain's CDR3 is CASSPSAGGTDTQHF. The CDR3 region has the DNA TGTGCCAGCTCCCCCTCGGCGGGTGGCACAGATACGCAGCATTTT.

This clonotype was recorded many times. V and J are TRBV6-5 and TRBJ2-5; 14 nucleotides agree with TRBD2. The CDR3 runs to 19 residues. Germline loops: CDR1 MNHEY, CDR2 SVGAGI. J gave up 4 bases and V 2 bases, and 12 bases lay outside the gene matches. For the CDR3, the DNA is TGTGCCAGCAGTTACAAACCCGGGACTAGCGGGAGTTTCCGAGAGACCCAGTACTTC. It translates to CASSYKPGTSGSFRETQYF.

This clonotype occurred a few times. V is TRBV5-1 and J is TRBJ2-5, with TRBD1 matching over 9 bases. Germline assignment: CDR1 SGHRS and CDR2 YFSETQ. The CDR3 is 13 amino acids. J was trimmed by 4 bases and V by 4 bases; bases with no gene match: 2. The CDR3 DNA is TGCGCCAGCAGCCAGGGACAGGGAGAGACCCAGTACTTC. It translates to CASSQGQGETQYF.

The V call is TRBV7-3, the J call TRBJ2-1, with 9 bases lining up with TRBD1. The CDR3 totals 13 residues. Trimming took 5 bases from V and 14 from J; bases not matched to a gene: 10. Germline CDR1 and CDR2: SGHTA and FQGTGA. CDR3 loop: CASSLGQGTSKFF. Here the CDR3 DNA reads TGTGCCAGCAGCCTCGGACAGGGGACCTCAAAGTTCTTC. Full variable domain (remainder filled in from reference TRBV7-3 and TRBJ2-1): GAGVSQTPSNKVTEKGKYVELRCDPISGHTALYWYRQSLGQGPEFLIYFQGTGAADDSGLPNDRFFAVRPEGSVSTLKIQRTERGDSAVYLCASSLGQGTSKFFGPGTRLTVL.

This chain links TRBV27 with TRBJ2-7, with TRBD2 matching 9 bases. The V and J ends lost 3 bases and 2 bases, in that order; junction bases with no gene match: 2. CDR1 is MNHEY, CDR2 SMNVEV, per germline (reference sequence). This CDR3 spans 14 amino acids. CDR3 amino acids: CASSFSGGPYEQYF. The CDR3 DNA reads TGTGCCAGCAGTTTTAGCGGGGGCCCCTACGAGCAGTACTTC.

This clonotype was counted many times. V is TRBV6-1 and J is TRBJ1-2, with 7 bases matching TRBD1. The germline gives CDR1 MNHNS, CDR2 SASEGT. After removal of 7 bases from V and 3 bases from J, the junction contained 14 bases not matched to a gene. The CDR3 is 16 amino acids. CDR3 nucleotides: TGTGCCAGCACCGCTGGACAGGCCACGGGGGACTATGGCTACACCTTC. Translated: CASTAGQATGDYGYTF.